One and the same sample provided the 30 T cell receptor beta chains below, sequenced in a study of blood T cell repertoires in COVID-19. Some clones are missing from TCRdb's copy, which holds only in-frame ones; the method was immunoSEQ multiplex PCR. Among around 400,000 clones listed, about 90% were seen once. Sequenced: peripheral blood. The receptors stem from an older woman with COVID-19, enrolled during active disease.

The CDR3 DNA sequence: TGTGCCAGCAGACAACAGGGGTTAATGAACACTGAAGCTTTCTTT. Translation gives CASRQQGLMNTEAFF. The chain recombines TRBV6-5 with TRBJ1-1; 7 bases are a match to TRBD1. The CDR3 has 15 residues. CDR1 and CDR2 from the germline V gene are MNHEY and SVGAGI. The V segment lost 6 bases and the J segment 0 bases; nucleotides outside the gene matches: 7.

The chain has TRBV7-2 and TRBJ1-1, with a possible D match to TRBD1 (5 bases). The CDR3 totals 14 residues. The germline V gene encodes CDR1 SGHTA and CDR2 FQGNSA. V lost 4 bases, J lost 0 bases, and 9 bases lay in between. CDR3 in amino acids: CASSYRQLNTEAFF. As DNA, the CDR3 is TGTGCCAGCAGCTACCGACAGCTGAACACTGAAGCTTTCTTT. The full variable domain, its missing parts supplied by reference TRBV7-2 and TRBJ1-1, is GAGVSQSPSNKVTEKGKDVELRCDPISGHTALYWYRQSLGQGLEFLIYFQGNSAPDKSGLPSDRFSAERTGGSVSTLTIQRTQQEDSAVYLCASSYRQLNTEAFFGQGTRLTVV.

The J gene is TRBJ1-5, the V gene TRBV18; no firm D call. This CDR3 has 15 residues. Germline values: CDR1 KGHSH, CDR2 LQKENI. Trimming stripped 6 bases from V and 3 bases from J, with 15 bases between. The chain's CDR3 is CASSQEAVNNQPQHF. For the CDR3, the DNA is TGTGCCAGCTCGCAAGAGGCAGTAAACAATCAGCCCCAGCATTTT.

V usage is TRBV7-9 and J usage is TRBJ1-1; 7 bases align to TRBD1. V lost 1 base, J lost 12 bases, and 5 bases stayed unmatched. The CDR3 loop spans 12 amino acids. Germline CDR1 and CDR2: SEHNR and FQNEAQ (reference sequence). The CDR3 DNA reads TGTGCCAGCAGCTTAGACAGGGGTAGGACTTTCTTT. Amino acids: CASSLDRGRTFF.

This chain links TRBV10-2 with TRBJ2-7, with a tentative D call TRBD2 (5 bases). Trimming stripped 4 bases from V and 4 bases from J, with 5 bases between. Germline V gene data show CDR1 as WSHSY and CDR2 as SAAADI. CDR3 size: 11 residues. CDR3 sequence: CASSAGYEQYF. The CDR3 bases are TGCGCCAGCAGTGCGGGGTACGAGCAGTACTTC.

The chain joins TRBV2 to TRBJ1-2, with 8 bases aligning to TRBD1. There are 14 residues in the CDR3. J gave up 7 bases and V 3 bases, and 7 bases lay outside the gene matches. CDR1 SNHLY and CDR2 FYNNEI come from the germline V gene. The CDR3 bases are TGTGCCAGCAGTGACTCAGGGGGCCTCGGTGGCTACACCTTC. It is translated as CASSDSGGLGGYTF.

The gene calls are TRBV19 and TRBJ1-1, with D perhaps matching TRBD1 (5 bases). Looked up from germline, CDR1 is LNHDA and CDR2 is SQIVND (reference sequence). The CDR3 is 14 residues long. V shed 3 bases and J shed 4 bases, with 12 bases lying between them. The DNA of the CDR3 is TGTGCCAGTAGTATTAGGTGGGGCAGCACTGAAGCTTTCTTT. Its protein is CASSIRWGSTEAFF.

V gene TRBV6-6 combines with J gene TRBJ1-2; 8 bases line up with TRBD1. This CDR3 is built from 16 residues. Germline loops: CDR1 MNHNY, CDR2 SVGAGI (reference sequence). J gave up 7 bases and V 0 bases, and 10 bases lay outside the gene matches. CDR3 residues: CASSYSRGQERSGYTF. In DNA, the CDR3 is TGTGCCAGCAGTTACTCCAGGGGGCAGGAAAGAAGTGGCTACACCTTC.

The V call is TRBV9, the J call TRBJ2-2; TRBD1 might be the D (5 bases). This CDR3 spans 16 amino acids. The V end lost 3 bases, the J end lost 6 bases, and 18 bases lay between the germline ends. Germline V lookup: CDR1 SGDLS, CDR2 YYNGEE. The CDR3 nucleotides read TGTGCCAGCAGCGGAAGGCCACAGGCCTGGGCCGGGGAGCTGTTTTTT. Translation gives CASSGRPQAWAGELFF.

The genes are TRBV6-5 and TRBJ2-1; 9 bases match TRBD1. Germline-derived CDR1 and CDR2 are MNHEY and SVGAGI. Losses at the gene ends were 2 bases for V and 2 bases for J; bases not matched to a gene: 1. This CDR3 is built from 15 residues. The CDR3 region has the DNA TGTGCCAGCAGTTACCGGGACAGGGCCTACAATGAGCAGTTCTTC. It specifies CASSYRDRAYNEQFF.

This chain connects TRBV5-1 to TRBJ2-1; 12 bases are shared with TRBD2. This CDR3 comprises 14 residues. V lost 7 bases to trimming and J lost 8 bases; unmatched junction nucleotides: 7. Germline V gene data show CDR1 as SGHRS and CDR2 as YFSETQ. The CDR3 reads CASGPSGGAYEQFF. CDR3 coding DNA: TGCGCCAGCGGTCCTAGCGGGGGGGCGTATGAGCAGTTCTTC.

The chain recombines TRBV6-4 with TRBJ2-3; TRBD1 matches at 7 bases. This CDR3 region has 15 residues. CDR1 MRHNA and CDR2 SNTAGT come from the germline V gene. Germline trimming cut 0 bases from V and 2 bases from J; bases unmatched to any gene: 2. DNA of the CDR3: TGTGCCAGCAGTGACTCGAGGGGGCCCACAGATACGCAGTATTTT. Translating gives CASSDSRGPTDTQYF.

Notes on this clone: Other DNA sequences in this sample translate to the same CDR3. The chain is built from TRBV5-1 and TRBJ2-7; D might be TRBD1 (6 bases). Trimming took 0 bases from V and 1 from J, leaving 8 bases between them. The germline gives CDR1 SGHRS, CDR2 YFSETQ. The CDR3 contains 14 residues. The CDR3 sequence: CASSLGQVSYEQYF. The CDR3, as DNA: TGCGCCAGCAGCTTGGGACAGGTATCCTACGAGCAGTACTTC. Drawing the rest from reference TRBV5-1 and TRBJ2-7, the complete variable domain is KAGVTQTPRYLIKTRGQQVTLSCSPISGHRSVSWYQQTPGQGLQFLFEYFSETQRNKGNFPGRFSGRQFSNSRSEMNVSTLELGDSALYLCASSLGQVSYEQYFGPGTRLTVT.

The chain employs TRBV7-9 and TRBJ2-2, with 8 bases lining up with TRBD2. The V gene end was trimmed by 2 bases and the J gene end by 4 bases; junction bases not matched to a gene: 6. The CDR3 loop spans 16 amino acids. CDR1 and CDR2 from the germline V gene are SEHNR and FQNEAQ (reference sequence). The CDR3, as DNA: TGTGCCAGCAGCTTAACGGCGGGGGGAGGCACCGGGGAGCTGTTTTTT. Residues: CASSLTAGGGTGELFF.

This chain uses TRBV7-6 with TRBJ1-3; no reliable D call. Germline V gene sequence: CDR1 SGHVS, CDR2 FNYEAQ. The CDR3 consists of 12 residues. The V end was cut by 6 bases, the J end by 5 bases, with 8 bases between. The CDR3 DNA reads TGTGCCAGCAGTAAAGACAGAAACACCATATATTTT. It is translated as CASSKDRNTIYF.

J is TRBJ2-3 and V is TRBV7-3, with 8 bases aligning to TRBD1. CDR1 and CDR2 from the germline V gene are SGHTA and FQGTGA. The V gene end was trimmed by 1 base and the J gene end by 3 bases; junction bases not matched to a gene: 12. This CDR3 has 18 amino acids. As DNA, the CDR3 is TGTGCCAGCAGCTTAAACCCACCCGGGACAGGCAGGACAGATACGCAGTATTTT. Translating it yields CASSLNPPGTGRTDTQYF.

V gene TRBV27 combines with J gene TRBJ2-1, with 8 bases aligning to TRBD1. In germline, CDR1 is MNHEY, CDR2 SMNVEV (reference sequence). Trimming cost V 0 bases and J 4 bases; bases outside gene matches: 2. The CDR3 is 15 amino acids. The CDR3 bases are TGTGCCAGCAGTTTATCACAGGGGGGATACAATGAGCAGTTCTTC. Protein sequence: CASSLSQGGYNEQFF.

The CDR3 DNA sequence: TGCCCAGCCGACAGGGGGCGGAACACCGGGGAGCTGTTTTTT. This sequence encodes CPADRGRNTGELFF. The J gene is TRBJ2-2, the V gene TRBV10-2, with TRBD1 matching over 10 bases. CDR1 WSHSY and CDR2 SAAADI come from the germline V gene. The CDR3 spans 14 residues.

CDR3 loop: CASRTHATGYGYTF. The CDR3 nucleotides are TGTGCCAGCAGGACCCATGCGACGGGGTATGGCTACACCTTC. This chain connects TRBV6-5 to TRBJ1-2; D call uncertain. Germline assignment: CDR1 MNHEY and CDR2 SVGAGI. Trimming shortened V by 6 bases and J by 5 bases, and 16 bases separated the two germline ends. The CDR3 sequence is 14 residues long.

The chain links TRBV9 to TRBJ2-2; 7 positions agree with TRBD2. Germline V gene data show CDR1 as SGDLS and CDR2 as YYNGEE. The CDR3 has 13 residues. The trim removed 6 bases at V and 6 bases at J, leaving 5 bases unmatched. The DNA for the CDR3 is TGTGCCAGCAACCCCCGGGGGGCCGGGGAGCTGTTTTTT. This translates into CASNPRGAGELFF.

The chain employs TRBV7-6 and TRBJ1-4; TRBD1 matches 7 bases. Germline assignment: CDR1 SGHVS and CDR2 FNYEAQ. The V gene end was trimmed by 5 bases and the J gene end by 4 bases; junction bases not matched to a gene: 10. The CDR3 has 16 residues. In DNA form, the CDR3 reads TGTGCCAGCAGCAAATCCGGGACAGTCAATAATGAAAAACTGTTTTTT. Amino acids: CASSKSGTVNNEKLFF. The full variable domain, with the rest looked up from reference TRBV7-6 and TRBJ1-4, is GAGVSQSPRYKVTKRGQDVALRCDPISGHVSLYWYRQALGQGPEFLTYFNYEAQQDKSGLPNDRFSAERPEGSISTLTIQRTEQRDSAMYRCASSKSGTVNNEKLFFGSGTQLSVL.

This clone was seen only once. The chain carries TRBV5-6 and TRBJ1-1, with D hard to call. Germline loops: CDR1 SGHDT, CDR2 YYEEEE. Between the trimmed V and J ends, which lost 4 bases and 0 bases, there was a span of 10 bases. The length of the CDR3 is 14 residues. DNA for the CDR3: TGTGCCAGCAGCGCTCCATGGCTGAACACTGAAGCTTTCTTT. It encodes CASSAPWLNTEAFF.

The V call is TRBV5-1, the J call TRBJ2-7, with D uncertain. Trimming pared 0 bases from V and 6 bases from J, leaving 13 bases between. This CDR3 spans 14 amino acids. CDR1 and CDR2 (germline): SGHRS, YFSETQ. For the CDR3, the DNA is TGCGCCAGCAGCTTGGGACTTATCGACGCCGAGCAGTACTTC. Translation gives CASSLGLIDAEQYF.

The rearrangement joins TRBV5-1 to TRBJ2-3, with D maybe TRBD2 (7 bases). The germline CDR1 and CDR2 sequences are SGHRS and YFSETQ. This CDR3 spans 16 amino acids. V was shortened by 0 bases and J by 2 bases, with 13 bases between the two germline ends. CDR3 region: CASSLVAGANTDTQYF. The CDR3 DNA is TGCGCCAGCAGCTTGGTGGCGGGGGCGAACACAGATACGCAGTATTTT.

The V gene is TRBV28, the J gene TRBJ2-7; D perhaps matches TRBD1 (5 bases). The CDR3 contains 13 residues. Germline values: CDR1 MDHEN, CDR2 SYDVKM. The V end was cut by 3 bases, the J end by 5 bases, with 11 bases between. CDR3 DNA: TGTGCCAGCAGTTTTAGGGGATACGACGAGCAGTACTTC. Protein: CASSFRGYDEQYF.

The CDR3 is CASSPRAGQETQYF. CDR3 bases: TGCGCCAGCAGCCCCAGGGCAGGCCAAGAGACCCAGTACTTC. The gene calls are TRBV5-1 and TRBJ2-5; perhaps TRBD1 as D (5 bases). Germline CDR1 SGHRS, CDR2 YFSETQ. CDR3 length equals 14 residues. Trimming removed 4 bases at V and 1 base at J, with 11 bases between.

This clone was picked up a small number of times. V is TRBV6-6 and J is TRBJ1-2, with D possibly matching TRBD1 (6 bases). V was pared by 4 bases and J by 4 bases, with 16 bases between. This CDR3 is 15 amino acids long. Looked up from germline, CDR1 is MNHNY and CDR2 is SVGAGI (reference sequence). CDR3 bases: TGTGCCAGCAGTTTCACCCCGACAGGTTCCTATGGCTACACCTTC. Translation: CASSFTPTGSYGYTF.

This chain uses TRBV24-1 with TRBJ2-7; TRBD2 is a possible D gene (5 bases). Germline V gene data show CDR1 as KGHDR and CDR2 as SFDVKD. Trimming cost V 5 bases and J 0 bases, with 13 bases left between them. The CDR3 extends over 15 amino acids. The CDR3, as DNA: TGTGCCACCAGTGGGGGTGCGGGCGACTCCTACGAGCAGTACTTC. Translation gives CATSGGAGDSYEQYF.

Turning to this clone: The same CDR3 can be traced to other DNA sequences in this sample. The chain has TRBV6-5 and TRBJ1-2, with D hard to call. CDR3 length: 12 residues. V lost 5 bases and J 2 bases, leaving 6 bases between the germline ends. The V gene's germline CDR1 is MNHEY and CDR2 SVGAGI. The CDR3 coding sequence is TGTGCCAGCAGTCAGGCCAACTATGGCTACACCTTC. This sequence encodes CASSQANYGYTF.

This clone is a singleton in its sample. The chain employs TRBV27 and TRBJ2-2; TRBD2 matches at 8 bases. J lost 6 bases, V lost 9 bases, and 18 bases had no gene match. The length of the CDR3 is 17 residues. Germline V CDR1 and CDR2: MNHEY, SMNVEV (reference sequence). This CDR3 is CARTRPTGGAQAGELFF. Written as DNA, the CDR3 is TGTGCCAGGACCCGACCCACCGGGGGGGCCCAGGCCGGGGAGCTGTTTTTT.